These 22 T cell receptor beta chains came from one sample sequenced in a study of T-cell memory formation after mild COVID-19. TCRdb analysed the 5' RACE reads with MiXCR anew, one entry per CDR3 protein. The table records more than 150,000 distinct CDR3 sequences, about 18% of them present only once. The source material was PBMCs or a T cell subset sorted from them (not recorded which). The receptors were gathered from a man younger than 30 who had mild COVID-19 (a few samples of this study predate the infection). Cell type and time point are not known.

This chain connects TRBV5-6 to TRBJ2-5; the D gene is possibly TRBD2 (7 bases). Trimming cost V 0 bases and J 11 bases, with 14 bases left between them. The length of the CDR3 is 13 residues. CDR1 is SGHDT, CDR2 YYEEEE, per germline. The CDR3, as DNA: TGTGCCAGCAGCTTGGTGCGGGGGCGAGAGCAGTACTTC. Protein product: CASSLVRGREQYF.

The V and J genes are TRBV5-1 and TRBJ1-2; TRBD1 matches 11 bases. The germline CDR1 and CDR2 sequences are SGHRS and YFSETQ. The V segment lost 3 bases and the J segment 1 base; nucleotides outside the gene matches: 14. The CDR3 is made up of 19 amino acids. In DNA, the CDR3 is TGCGCCAGCAGCTATTCCTCCGGGACAGGGGGACTCGTTAACTATGGCTACACCTTC. This gives the protein CASSYSSGTGGLVNYGYTF.

This clonotype has just a few counts. This chain uses TRBV19 with TRBJ2-5; 7 bases are shared with TRBD1. The CDR3 consists of 14 residues. Germline-derived CDR1 and CDR2 are LNHDA and SQIVND (reference sequence). Trimming cost V 5 bases and J 3 bases; bases outside gene matches: 6. The CDR3 here is CASSDPGTEETQYF. The CDR3 bases are TGTGCCAGTAGTGATCCCGGGACAGAAGAGACCCAGTACTTC. Together with reference TRBV19 and TRBJ2-5, the CDR3 gives the full variable domain: DGGITQSPKYLFRKEGQNVTLSCEQNLNHDAMYWYRQDPGQGLRLIYYSQIVNDFQKGDIAEGYSVSREKKESFPLTVTSAQKNPTAFYLCASSDPGTEETQYFGPGTRLLVL.

Regarding this clonotype: At one end, the junction sequence differs from germline, possibly due to a read error. V gene TRBV4-1 combines with J gene TRBJ2-6; perhaps D is TRBD1 or TRBD2 (5 bases each). CDR1 MGHRA and CDR2 YSYEKL come from the germline V gene. The CDR3 is made up of 16 amino acids. The CDR3 protein is CASSQDPSSGAKVLTF. CDR3 bases: TGCGCCAGCAGCCAAGATCCTAGCTCTGGGGCCAAAGTCCTGACTTTC.

This clonotype came up a few times. V usage is TRBV5-1 and J usage is TRBJ2-5; 10 bases fit TRBD1. Losses at the gene ends were 7 bases for V and 5 bases for J; bases not matched to a gene: 20. This CDR3 comprises 18 residues. CDR1 is SGHRS, CDR2 YFSETQ, per germline. The CDR3: CASGLLGIGQGGRETQYF. The CDR3 DNA reads TGCGCCAGCGGACTCCTAGGAATAGGACAGGGGGGTCGGGAGACCCAGTACTTC.

The chain carries TRBV6-6 and TRBJ2-5; perhaps D is TRBD1 or TRBD2 (6 bases each). CDR3 length: 14 amino acids. The germline V gene encodes CDR1 MNHNY and CDR2 SVGAGI (reference sequence). The V and J ends lost 6 bases and 3 bases respectively, with 14 bases between them. The CDR3 DNA reads as TGTGCCAGCAGGGGGAAGGGGGGAGAAGAGACCCAGTACTTC. This sequence encodes CASRGKGGEETQYF.

The chain uses TRBV5-1 and TRBJ2-3, with 9 bases lining up with TRBD2. After removal of 4 bases from V and 3 bases from J, the junction contained 21 bases not matched to a gene. CDR1 is SGHRS, CDR2 YFSETQ, per germline. This CDR3 contains 20 residues. The CDR3 nucleotides read TGCGCCAGCAGCCCCGGGGGGTCTAGCGGGGTTACATCAAGGACAGATACGCAGTATTTT. It yields the protein CASSPGGSSGVTSRTDTQYF.

V and J are TRBV4-1 and TRBJ1-1; D remains unclear. In germline, CDR1 is MGHRA, CDR2 YSYEKL. V dropped 1 base and J dropped 6 bases, with 6 bases sitting between them. The CDR3 consists of 12 residues. For the CDR3, the DNA is TGCGCCAGCAGCCAAGGAGGCCCTGAAGCTTTCTTT. Amino acids: CASSQGGPEAFF.

The genes are TRBV28 and TRBJ1-4; TRBD1 is a possible D gene (5 bases). In germline, CDR1 is MDHEN, CDR2 SYDVKM. The CDR3 is made up of 12 amino acids. V lost 11 bases and J lost 7, with 14 bases in between. CDR3 sequence reads: CAARDVAEKLFF. CDR3 coding DNA: TGTGCCGCCAGGGACGTAGCTGAAAAACTGTTTTTT.

This clonotype has a count of ten or more. This chain joins TRBV7-9 and TRBJ2-3; D is possibly TRBD1 or TRBD2 (5 bases each). The ends were cut back, 5 bases at V and 2 bases at J, with 14 bases in the middle. This CDR3 spans 15 amino acids. In germline, CDR1 is SEHNR, CDR2 FQNEAQ (reference sequence). CDR3 nucleotides: TGTGCCAGCAGCCTAACATCCGGGGCCACAGATACGCAGTATTTT. Encoded protein: CASSLTSGATDTQYF.

This clonotype has just a few counts. The rearrangement joins TRBV20-1 to TRBJ1-5; D call uncertain. In germline, CDR1 is DFQATT, CDR2 SNEGSKA (reference sequence). V was trimmed by 5 bases and J by 7 bases, leaving 3 bases between them. This CDR3 spans 9 amino acids. The CDR3 DNA sequence: TGCAGTGCTGGCCAGCCCCAGCATTTT. It specifies CSAGQPQHF.

This clonotype was counted between two and nine times. The chain is built from TRBV4-1 and TRBJ2-4; D gene ambiguous. Germline lookup yields CDR1 MGHRA and CDR2 YSYEKL. This CDR3 comprises 15 residues. The V end was cut by 1 base, the J end by 4 bases, with 11 bases between. The CDR3 reads CASSQGGPLKNIQYF. CDR3 nucleotide sequence: TGCGCCAGCAGCCAAGGAGGCCCACTTAAAAACATTCAGTACTTC.

This clonotype has a handful of counts. V and J are TRBV6-2 or TRBV6-3 and TRBJ1-6, with 9 bases lining up with TRBD1. There are 13 residues in the CDR3. The germline V gene encodes CDR1 MNHEY and CDR2 SVGEGT. Trimming took 7 bases from V and 13 from J; bases not matched to a gene: 8. The CDR3 region has the DNA TGTGCCAGCAAGGGGACAGGGAGTAGGCCCCTCCACTTT. The encoded protein is CASKGTGSRPLHF.

The chain recombines TRBV7-2 with TRBJ1-5; TRBD1 matches at 7 bases. J gave up 6 bases and V 2 bases, and 4 bases lay outside the gene matches. The CDR3 contains 14 residues. Looked up from germline, CDR1 is SGHTA and CDR2 is FQGNSA. CDR3 loop: CASSLQGGPQPQHF. CDR3 sequence (DNA): TGTGCCAGCAGCTTACAGGGGGGTCCTCAGCCCCAGCATTTT.

This clonotype came up a few times. The rearrangement uses TRBV29-1 and TRBJ2-7, with 7 bases fitting TRBD1. CDR1 is SQVTM, CDR2 ANQGSEA, per germline. J was trimmed by 3 bases and V by 6 bases; bases with no gene match: 11. The CDR3 runs 14 residues. CDR3 sequence (DNA): TGCAGCGTGATCCCAAGGGGGCTGGGCTACGAGCAGTACTTC. Protein product: CSVIPRGLGYEQYF.

The V call is TRBV20-1, the J call TRBJ1-2, with D uncertain. The V and J ends lost 3 bases and 4 bases respectively, with 9 bases between them. CDR3 length: 12 residues. Germline-derived CDR1 and CDR2 are DFQATT and SNEGSKA (reference sequence). CDR3 loop: CSASNQLYGYTF. CDR3 sequence (DNA): TGCAGTGCTAGTAACCAGCTCTATGGCTACACCTTC.

This chain connects TRBV20-1 to TRBJ2-4; D is unclear. Per the germline V gene, CDR1 is DFQATT and CDR2 is SNEGSKA (reference sequence). CDR3 length: 11 residues. V lost 6 bases, J lost 8 bases, and 11 bases lay in between. For the CDR3, the DNA is TGCAGTGCCGACACGCACGACATTCAGTACTTC. Protein sequence: CSADTHDIQYF.

This clonotype was observed a few times. CDR3 DNA: TGTGCCAGCAGCCAGGCCTGGGACAGCTCTGGAAACACCATATATTTT. Protein product: CASSQAWDSSGNTIYF. The J gene is TRBJ1-3, the V gene TRBV4-2; 7 nucleotides agree with TRBD1. The CDR3 totals 16 residues. CDR1 and CDR2 from the germline V gene are LGHNA and YNFKEQ. The V gene end was trimmed by 3 bases and the J gene end by 0 bases; junction bases not matched to a gene: 5.

This clonotype has only a few counts. The chain carries TRBV20-1 and TRBJ1-5, with D perhaps TRBD1 (6 bases). Trimming stripped 6 bases from V and 3 bases from J, with 12 bases between. Germline V CDR1 and CDR2: DFQATT, SNEGSKA (reference sequence). CDR3 length: 13 amino acids. The CDR3 is CSAAGQPNQPQHF. The CDR3 region has the DNA TGCAGTGCCGCCGGACAGCCCAATCAGCCCCAGCATTTT.

The CDR3 nucleotides are TGTGCCAGCAGCTTAGCCGTAGCGGGGTCGACCGGGGAGCTGTTTTTT. It specifies CASSLAVAGSTGELFF. This chain uses TRBV7-3 with TRBJ2-2, with 8 positions matching TRBD2. CDR1 SGHTA and CDR2 FQGTGA come from the germline V gene. CDR3 size: 16 residues. J gave up 5 bases and V 2 bases, and 7 bases lay outside the gene matches.

This rearrangement joins TRBV20-1 to TRBJ2-3, with 12 bases lining up with TRBD2. Germline loops: CDR1 DFQATT, CDR2 SNEGSKA (reference sequence). With V trimmed by 6 bases and J by 2 bases, 6 bases remained unmatched. The CDR3 totals 15 residues. CDR3 in DNA: TGCAGTGCCCTAGCGGGGGGGCGTGTCACAGATACGCAGTATTTT. It specifies CSALAGGRVTDTQYF.

This clonotype was seen a few times. This chain links TRBV4-1 with TRBJ1-5; D may be TRBD1 (6 bases). V lost 4 bases, J lost 3 bases, and 19 bases lay in between. This CDR3 has 17 residues. CDR1 is MGHRA, CDR2 YSYEKL, per germline. The CDR3 reads CASSPSSLRGINQPQHF. The CDR3 nucleotides are TGCGCCAGCAGCCCGTCCAGTCTGAGGGGGATCAATCAGCCCCAGCATTTT.